This entry lists 13 T cell receptor beta chains sequenced from one sample in a study of T cell responses to AZD1222 COVID-19 vaccine. Sequencing used immunoSEQ multiplex PCR; TCRdb keeps in-frame clones, though not all of them. The sample contains tens of thousands of clones, more than 90% of which appear only once. The sample consisted of peripheral blood, taken on day 0 of AZD1222 vaccination. The receptors originated from an adult in good health.

The chain carries TRBV10-3 and TRBJ1-1; TRBD1 matches at 9 bases. V dropped 10 bases and J dropped 3; count of bases not matched to a gene: 12. Germline V gene lookup returns CDR1 ENHRY and CDR2 SYGVKD. The CDR3 loop spans 15 amino acids. The CDR3 reads CATLQGAQVDTEAFF. The CDR3 DNA follows: TGTGCCACCTTACAGGGGGCGCAGGTGGACACTGAAGCTTTCTTT.

The chain has TRBV5-1 and TRBJ1-4, with unresolved D. The germline V and J ends were trimmed by 2 bases and 0 bases, with 5 bases remaining between them. The germline gives CDR1 SGHRS, CDR2 YFSETQ. This CDR3 is built from 14 residues. CDR3 sequence (DNA): TGCGCCAGCAGCTTACTTGCAACTAATGAAAAACTGTTTTTT. Encoded protein: CASSLLATNEKLFF.

V is TRBV28 and J is TRBJ2-1; TRBD2 aligns across 10 bases. The CDR3 has 15 residues. Trimming cost V 5 bases and J 2 bases; bases outside gene matches: 3. Germline V gene lookup returns CDR1 MDHEN and CDR2 SYDVKM. In DNA, the CDR3 is TGTGCCAGCAGTACTAGCGGGGCTACCTACAATGAGCAGTTCTTC. Translated, it gives CASSTSGATYNEQFF.

V usage is TRBV7-7 and J usage is TRBJ2-7, with 10 bases lining up with TRBD1. The J segment lost 1 base and the V segment lost 5 bases, leaving 2 bases of the junction unmatched. CDR3 length: 14 residues. Per germline, CDR1 SSHAT and CDR2 FNYEAQ (reference sequence). The CDR3 bases are TGTGCCAGCAGCCAGGGACAGGGGTCCTACGAGCAGTACTTC. It yields the protein CASSQGQGSYEQYF. Full variable domain (outside the CDR3, taken from reference TRBV7-7 and TRBJ2-7): GAGVSQSPRYKVTKRGQDVTLRCDPISSHATLYWYQQALGQGPEFLTYFNYEAQPDKSGLPSDRFSAERPEGSISTLTIQRTEQRDSAMYRCASSQGQGSYEQYFGPGTRLTVT.

The rearrangement joins TRBV5-1 to TRBJ2-4; 10 nucleotides line up with TRBD2. Germline lookup yields CDR1 SGHRS and CDR2 YFSETQ. The CDR3 extends over 18 amino acids. Trimming cost V 2 bases and J 3 bases; bases outside gene matches: 11. The DNA for the CDR3 is TGCGCCAGCAGCTTTACGGCATCTAGCGGGGGCCTCAAAAACATTCAGTACTTC. This codes for CASSFTASSGGLKNIQYF.

This chain connects TRBV13 to TRBJ2-7; D perhaps matches TRBD1 (5 bases). Germline CDR1 reads PRHDT; CDR2 reads FYEKMQ (reference sequence). Trimming shortened V by 1 base and J by 4 bases, and 5 bases separated the two germline ends. The CDR3 length is 12 residues. The DNA of the CDR3 is TGTGCCAGCAGCTTAGACAGGTACGAGCAGTACTTC. It translates to CASSLDRYEQYF.

V is TRBV11-3 and J is TRBJ1-5; perhaps TRBD1 as D (5 bases). The CDR3 length is 13 residues. CDR1 is SGHNT, CDR2 YENEEA, per germline. The V end lost 5 bases, the J end lost 4 bases, and 9 bases lay between the germline ends. CDR3 residues: CASSTQANQPQHF. The CDR3, as DNA: TGTGCCAGCAGCACACAGGCTAATCAGCCCCAGCATTTT.

This clone was detected only once. The gene calls are TRBV27 and TRBJ2-3; TRBD2 aligns across 7 bases. Germline V gene data show CDR1 as MNHEY and CDR2 as SMNVEV (reference sequence). Trimming at V came to 5 bases and at J to 11 bases, leaving 16 bases not matched to a gene. The CDR3 is made up of 15 amino acids. The DNA of the CDR3 is TGTGCCAGCAGTCCAAGCCCCGTCGGGGGAGGGCGGCAGTATTTT. Its translation is CASSPSPVGGGRQYF.

The CDR3 nucleotides read TGTGCCAGCAGTGGACGGCTCACTGAAGCTTTCTTT. Residues: CASSGRLTEAFF. V usage is TRBV2 and J usage is TRBJ1-1, with D hard to call. V shed 4 bases and J shed 4 bases, with 7 bases lying between them. The CDR3 has 12 amino acids. Germline lookup yields CDR1 SNHLY and CDR2 FYNNEI. The whole variable domain, remainder taken from reference TRBV2 and TRBJ1-1, is EPEVTQTPSHQVTQMGQEVILRCVPISNHLYFYWYRQILGQKVEFLVSFYNNEISEKSEIFDDQFSVERPDGSNFTLKIRSTKLEDSAMYFCASSGRLTEAFFGQGTRLTVV.

CDR3 bases: TGTGCCAGCAGCTTTGGGACTAGCTTATCCGGGGAGCTGTTTTTT. This translates into CASSFGTSLSGELFF. This chain joins TRBV5-5 and TRBJ2-2, with TRBD2 identical over 9 bases. CDR1 SGHKS and CDR2 YYEKEE come from the germline V gene (reference sequence). The V gene end was trimmed by 2 bases and the J gene end by 6 bases; junction bases not matched to a gene: 5. CDR3 size: 15 residues.

The rearrangement uses TRBV24-1 and TRBJ1-2; D remains ambiguous. Germline CDR1 KGHDR, CDR2 SFDVKD. V lost 2 bases and J 6 bases, leaving 9 bases between the germline ends. The CDR3 runs 13 residues. In DNA form, the CDR3 reads TGTGCCACCAGTGATTGGGCATCAGATGGCTACACCTTC. Amino acid sequence: CATSDWASDGYTF.

The V and J genes are TRBV7-3 and TRBJ1-1; 8 nucleotides align to TRBD1. Germline V gene data show CDR1 as SGHTA and CDR2 as FQGTGA. Trimming cost V 2 bases and J 4 bases; bases outside gene matches: 6. The CDR3 loop spans 15 amino acids. CDR3 amino acids: CASSLRGQGATEAFF. As DNA, the CDR3 is TGTGCCAGCAGCTTACGAGGACAGGGTGCCACTGAAGCTTTCTTT.

This clone was observed a single time. V gene TRBV7-9 combines with J gene TRBJ2-5; maybe TRBD1 (5 bases). Trimming shortened V by 4 bases and J by 5 bases, and 20 bases separated the two germline ends. This CDR3 is 16 amino acids long. Germline V lookup: CDR1 SEHNR, CDR2 FQNEAQ (reference sequence). The CDR3 DNA reads TGTGCCAGCAGCTCAGCATCGATGGGGTCAGGGGAGACCCAGTACTTC. This sequence encodes CASSSASMGSGETQYF.